This TCR beta chain stems from a study of T cell responses to AZD1222 COVID-19 vaccine. TCRdb's copy holds only in-frame clones and misses some; the assay was immunoSEQ multiplex PCR. The sample yields 200,000 or so clones, 90% to 95% seen once. Study-level findings and limits: Among AZD1222 vaccinees, only six were seropositive at baseline. The CD4 TCRs associated with vaccination extended across spike and predominated at 160-218 and 743-854. The breadth and depth of Spike-specific TCRs increased once two AZD1222 doses had been given.

This CDR3 has 14 residues. Germline V gene data show CDR1 as LGHDT and CDR2 as YNNKEL (reference sequence). The V and J ends lost 3 bases and 8 bases respectively, with 16 bases between them. For this clone: The antigen remains unidentified.

Source: peripheral blood, taken 28 days after the second AZD1222 dose. This chain joins TRBV3-1 (or the pseudogene TRBV3-2) and TRBJ1-2; D gene unclear. The TCR was taken from an adult who received the AZD1222 COVID-19 vaccine. The DNA of the CDR3 is TGTGCCAGCAGCCAGCTAGTCGGTTCGCCGGGCTACACCTTC. Translated: CASSQLVGSPGYTF.